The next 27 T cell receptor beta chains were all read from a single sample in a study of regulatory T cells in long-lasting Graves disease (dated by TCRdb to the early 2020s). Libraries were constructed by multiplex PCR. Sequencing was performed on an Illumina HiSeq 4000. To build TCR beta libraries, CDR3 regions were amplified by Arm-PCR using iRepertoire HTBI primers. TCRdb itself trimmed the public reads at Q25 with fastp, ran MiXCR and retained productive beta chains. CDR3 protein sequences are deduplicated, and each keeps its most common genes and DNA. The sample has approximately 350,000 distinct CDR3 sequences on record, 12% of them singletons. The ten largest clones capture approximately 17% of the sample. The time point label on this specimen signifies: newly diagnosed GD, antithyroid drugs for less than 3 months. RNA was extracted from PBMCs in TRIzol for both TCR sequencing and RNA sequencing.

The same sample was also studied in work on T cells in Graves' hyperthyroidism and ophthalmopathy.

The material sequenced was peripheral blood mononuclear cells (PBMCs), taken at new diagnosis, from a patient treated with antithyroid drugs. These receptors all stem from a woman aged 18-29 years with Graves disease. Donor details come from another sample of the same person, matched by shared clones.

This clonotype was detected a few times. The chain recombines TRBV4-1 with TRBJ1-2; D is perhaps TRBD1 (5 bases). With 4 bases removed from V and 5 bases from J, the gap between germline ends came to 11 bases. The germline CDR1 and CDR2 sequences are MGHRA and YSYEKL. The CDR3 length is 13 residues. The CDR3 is CASSRQGDYGYTF. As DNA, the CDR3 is TGCGCCAGCAGCCGGCAAGGGGATTATGGCTACACCTTC.

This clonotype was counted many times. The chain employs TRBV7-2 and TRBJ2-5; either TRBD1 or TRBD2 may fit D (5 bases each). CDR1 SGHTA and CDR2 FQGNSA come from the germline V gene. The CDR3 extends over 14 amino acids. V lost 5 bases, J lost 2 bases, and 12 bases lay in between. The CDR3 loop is CASSPGRKQETQYF. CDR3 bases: TGTGCCAGCAGCCCGGGACGGAAACAAGAGACCCAGTACTTC.

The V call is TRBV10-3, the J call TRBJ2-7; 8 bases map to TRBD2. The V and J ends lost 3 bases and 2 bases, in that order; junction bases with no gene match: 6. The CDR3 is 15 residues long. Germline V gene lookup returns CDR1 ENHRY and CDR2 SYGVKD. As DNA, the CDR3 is TGTGCCATCAGTGATCGGGGGGGGGGGGCCTACGAGCAGTACGTC. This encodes CAISDRGGGAYEQYV.

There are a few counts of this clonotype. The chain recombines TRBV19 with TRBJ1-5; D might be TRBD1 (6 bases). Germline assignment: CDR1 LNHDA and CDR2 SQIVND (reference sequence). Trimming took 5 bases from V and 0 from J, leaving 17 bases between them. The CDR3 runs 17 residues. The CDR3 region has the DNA TGTGCCAGTAGTCCAAGAGGGGGATCTTATAGCAATCAGCCCCAGCATTTT. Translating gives CASSPRGGSYSNQPQHF.

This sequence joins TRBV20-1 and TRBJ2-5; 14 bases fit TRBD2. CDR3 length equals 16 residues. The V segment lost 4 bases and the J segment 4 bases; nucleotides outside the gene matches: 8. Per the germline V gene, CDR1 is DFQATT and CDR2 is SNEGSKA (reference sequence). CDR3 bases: TGCAGTGCTATTTCGGGACTAGCGGGAGCGGGAGAGACCCAGTACTTC. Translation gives CSAISGLAGAGETQYF.

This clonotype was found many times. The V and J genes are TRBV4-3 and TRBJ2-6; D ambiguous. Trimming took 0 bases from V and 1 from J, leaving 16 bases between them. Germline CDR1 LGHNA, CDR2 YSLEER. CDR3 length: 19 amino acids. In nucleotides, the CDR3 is TGCGCCAGCAGCCAAGAACCCCTCCTCTCTTATTCTGGGGCCAACGTCCTGACTTTC. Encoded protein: CASSQEPLLSYSGANVLTF.

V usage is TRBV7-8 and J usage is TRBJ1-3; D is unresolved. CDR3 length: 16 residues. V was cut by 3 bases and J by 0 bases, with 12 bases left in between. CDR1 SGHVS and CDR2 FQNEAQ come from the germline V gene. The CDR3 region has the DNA TGTGCCAGCAGCTTGGTCGGGCATCCCTCTGGAAACACCATATATTTT. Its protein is CASSLVGHPSGNTIYF.

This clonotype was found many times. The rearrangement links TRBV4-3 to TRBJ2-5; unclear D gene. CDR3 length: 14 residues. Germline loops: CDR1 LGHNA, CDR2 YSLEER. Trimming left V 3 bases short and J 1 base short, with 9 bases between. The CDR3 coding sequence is TGCGCCAGCAGCCATAAGGCCTTCCAAGAGACCCAGTACTTC. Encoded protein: CASSHKAFQETQYF.

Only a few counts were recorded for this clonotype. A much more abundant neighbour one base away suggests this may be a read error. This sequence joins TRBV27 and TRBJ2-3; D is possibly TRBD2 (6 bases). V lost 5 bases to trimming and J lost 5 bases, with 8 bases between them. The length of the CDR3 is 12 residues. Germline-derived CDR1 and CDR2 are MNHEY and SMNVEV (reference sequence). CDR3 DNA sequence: TGTGCCAGCAGTATCGGGGGAGATACGCAGTATTTT. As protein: CASSIGGDTQYF.

CDR3 bases: TGTGCCAGCAGTGCGGCGACAGTGAACACTGAAGCTTTCTTT. Translated: CASSAATVNTEAFF. This chain connects TRBV6-1 to TRBJ1-1; a possible D gene is TRBD1 (5 bases). CDR3 length equals 14 residues. Germline CDR1 MNHNS, CDR2 SASEGT. The V end lost 4 bases, the J end lost 0 bases, and 9 bases lay between the germline ends.

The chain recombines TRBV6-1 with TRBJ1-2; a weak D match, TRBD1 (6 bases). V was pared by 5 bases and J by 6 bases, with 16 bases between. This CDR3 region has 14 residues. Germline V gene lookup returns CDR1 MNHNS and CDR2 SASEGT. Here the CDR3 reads CASSRTPGADGYTF. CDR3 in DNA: TGTGCCAGCAGTCGGACCCCGGGGGCGGATGGCTACACCTTC.

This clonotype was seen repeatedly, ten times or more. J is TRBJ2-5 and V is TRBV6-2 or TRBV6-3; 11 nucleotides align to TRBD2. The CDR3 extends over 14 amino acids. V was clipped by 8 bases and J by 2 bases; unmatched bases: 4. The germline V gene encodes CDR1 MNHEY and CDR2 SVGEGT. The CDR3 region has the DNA TGTGCCAGCCTACTAGCGGGGGAGCAAGAGACCCAGTACTTC. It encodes CASLLAGEQETQYF.

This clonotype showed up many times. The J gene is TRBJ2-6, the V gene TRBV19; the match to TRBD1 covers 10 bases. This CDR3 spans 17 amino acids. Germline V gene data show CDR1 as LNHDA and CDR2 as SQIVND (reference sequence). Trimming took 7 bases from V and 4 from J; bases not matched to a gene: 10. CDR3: CASNARDRGKGANVLTF. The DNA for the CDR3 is TGTGCCAGTAACGCCCGGGACAGGGGTAAGGGGGCCAACGTCCTGACTTTC.

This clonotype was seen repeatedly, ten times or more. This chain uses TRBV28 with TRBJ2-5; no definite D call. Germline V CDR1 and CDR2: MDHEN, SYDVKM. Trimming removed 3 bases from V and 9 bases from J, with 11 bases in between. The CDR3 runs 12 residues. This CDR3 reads CASSLPHLAQYF. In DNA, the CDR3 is TGTGCCAGCAGTTTGCCCCATCTCGCCCAGTACTTC. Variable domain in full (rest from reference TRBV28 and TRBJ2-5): DVKVTQSSRYLVKRTGEKVFLECVQDMDHENMFWYRQDPGLGLRLIYFSYDVKMKEKGDIPEGYSVSREKKERFSLILESASTNQTSMYLCASSLPHLAQYFGPGTRLLVL.

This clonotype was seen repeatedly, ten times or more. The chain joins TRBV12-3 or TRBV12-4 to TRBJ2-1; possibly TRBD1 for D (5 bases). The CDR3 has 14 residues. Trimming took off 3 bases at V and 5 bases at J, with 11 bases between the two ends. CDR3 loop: CASSFQGLNNEQFF. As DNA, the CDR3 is TGTGCCAGCAGTTTCCAGGGCCTTAACAATGAGCAGTTCTTC.

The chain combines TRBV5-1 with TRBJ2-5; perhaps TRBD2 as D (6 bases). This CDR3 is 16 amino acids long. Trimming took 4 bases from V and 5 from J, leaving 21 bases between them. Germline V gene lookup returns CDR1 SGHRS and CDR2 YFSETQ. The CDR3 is CASSPTGEPAVETQYF. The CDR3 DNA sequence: TGCGCCAGCAGCCCTACGGGGGAGCCTGCAGTGGAGACCCAGTACTTC.

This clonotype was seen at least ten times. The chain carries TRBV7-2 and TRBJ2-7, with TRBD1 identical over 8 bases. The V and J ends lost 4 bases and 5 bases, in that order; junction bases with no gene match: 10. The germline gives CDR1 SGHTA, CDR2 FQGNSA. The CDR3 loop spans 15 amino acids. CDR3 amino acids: CASSSSGGLVDEQYF. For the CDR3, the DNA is TGTGCCAGCAGCTCCTCAGGGGGCCTGGTAGACGAGCAGTACTTC.

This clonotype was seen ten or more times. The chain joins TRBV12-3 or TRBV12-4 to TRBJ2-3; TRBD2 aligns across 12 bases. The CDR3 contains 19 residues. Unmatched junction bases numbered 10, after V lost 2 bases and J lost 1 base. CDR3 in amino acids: CASSLPLAGGLTGTDTQYF. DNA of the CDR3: TGTGCCAGCAGTTTACCCCTAGCGGGGGGGCTTACGGGCACAGATACGCAGTATTTT.

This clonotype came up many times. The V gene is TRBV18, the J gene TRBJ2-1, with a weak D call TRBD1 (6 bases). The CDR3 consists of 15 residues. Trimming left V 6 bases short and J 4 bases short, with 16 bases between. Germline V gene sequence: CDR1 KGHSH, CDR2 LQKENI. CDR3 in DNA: TGTGCCAGCTCCTGGGACACAGGGTTTTACAATGAGCAGTTCTTC. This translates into CASSWDTGFYNEQFF.

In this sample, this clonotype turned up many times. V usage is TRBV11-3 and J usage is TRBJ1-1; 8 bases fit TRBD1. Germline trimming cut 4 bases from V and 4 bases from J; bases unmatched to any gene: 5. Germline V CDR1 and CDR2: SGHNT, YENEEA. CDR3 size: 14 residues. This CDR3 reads CASSSGGVGTEAFF. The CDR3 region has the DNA TGTGCCAGCAGCTCAGGGGGCGTTGGCACTGAAGCTTTCTTT.

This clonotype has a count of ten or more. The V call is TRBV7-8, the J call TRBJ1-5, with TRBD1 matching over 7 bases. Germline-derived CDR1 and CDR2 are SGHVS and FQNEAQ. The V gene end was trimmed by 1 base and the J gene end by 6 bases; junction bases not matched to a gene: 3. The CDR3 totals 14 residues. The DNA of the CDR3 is TGTGCCAGCAGCTTAGTAGGGGGCGGTCAGCCCCAGCATTTT. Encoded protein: CASSLVGGGQPQHF.

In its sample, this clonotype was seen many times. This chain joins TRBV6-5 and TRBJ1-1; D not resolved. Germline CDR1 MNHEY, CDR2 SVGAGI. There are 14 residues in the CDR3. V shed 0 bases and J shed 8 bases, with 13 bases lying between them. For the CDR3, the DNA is TGTGCCAGCAGTTACTCGATAACGGTTCGAGAAGCTTTCTTT. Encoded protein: CASSYSITVREAFF.

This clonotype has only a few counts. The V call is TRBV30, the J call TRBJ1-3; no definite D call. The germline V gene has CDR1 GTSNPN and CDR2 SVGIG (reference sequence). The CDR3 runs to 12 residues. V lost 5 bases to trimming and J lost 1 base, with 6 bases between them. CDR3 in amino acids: CAWEHSGNTIYF. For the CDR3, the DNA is TGTGCCTGGGAACATTCTGGAAACACCATATATTTT.

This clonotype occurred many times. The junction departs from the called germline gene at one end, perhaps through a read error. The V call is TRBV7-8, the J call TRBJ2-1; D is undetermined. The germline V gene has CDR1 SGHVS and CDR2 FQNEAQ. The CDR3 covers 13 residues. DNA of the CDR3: TGTGCCAGCACCTTAGGTGGGTTGAATGAGCAGTTCTTC. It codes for CASTLGGLNEQFF.

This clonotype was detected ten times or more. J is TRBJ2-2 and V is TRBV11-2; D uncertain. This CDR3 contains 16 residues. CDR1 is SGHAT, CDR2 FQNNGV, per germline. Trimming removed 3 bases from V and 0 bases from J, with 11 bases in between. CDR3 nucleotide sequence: TGTGCCAGCAGCTTTATTGGCACCCCGAACACCGGGGAGCTGTTTTTT. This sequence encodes CASSFIGTPNTGELFF.

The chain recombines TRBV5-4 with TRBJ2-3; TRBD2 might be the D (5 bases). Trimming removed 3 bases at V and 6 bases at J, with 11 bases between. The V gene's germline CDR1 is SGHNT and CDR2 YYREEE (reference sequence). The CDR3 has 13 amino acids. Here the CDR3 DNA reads TGTGCCAGCAGCTGGGAGCCAAGGGATACGCAGTATTTT. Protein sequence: CASSWEPRDTQYF.

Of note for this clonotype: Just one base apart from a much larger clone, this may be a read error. CDR3 nucleotides: TGTGCCAGCAGCCGTAGAGGGAGGGGCACCGGGGAGCAGTTCTTC. It is translated as CASSRRGRGTGEQFF. The chain is built from TRBV9 and TRBJ2-1, with 7 bases aligning to TRBD2. The CDR3 length is 15 residues. Trimming cost V 4 bases and J 10 bases; bases outside gene matches: 14. Germline values: CDR1 SGDLS, CDR2 YYNGEE. Full variable domain (remainder filled in from reference TRBV9 and TRBJ2-1): DSGVTQTPKHLITATGQRVTLRCSPRSGDLSVYWYQQSLDQGLQFLIQYYNGEERAKGNILERFSAQQFPDLHSELNLSSLELGDSALYFCASSRRGRGTGEQFFGPGTRLTVL.